These 3 T cell receptor beta chains were all obtained from the same sample, sequenced in a study of blood T cell repertoires in COVID-19. Assay used: immunoSEQ multiplex PCR; TCRdb lists only in-frame clones, some missing. The table records fewer than 300,000 clones, around 87% of them present only once. Material: peripheral blood. These receptors all stem from a woman aged 40 to 55 who had recovered from COVID-19.

The chain recombines TRBV18 with TRBJ1-6; tentatively, D is TRBD1 (5 bases). CDR3 size: 15 residues. Germline CDR1 and CDR2: KGHSH and LQKENI. V was shortened by 8 bases and J by 8 bases, with 19 bases between the two germline ends. DNA of the CDR3: TGTGCCAGCGCGGGAGGGGCCCGGAGATATTCACCCCTCCACTTT. It specifies CASAGGARRYSPLHF.

V gene TRBV5-4 combines with J gene TRBJ1-2, with no clear D. CDR1 is SGHNT and CDR2 is YYREEE in the germline V gene (reference sequence). This CDR3 has 17 residues. Deletions cut 4 bases from V and 0 bases from J, with 19 bases between. DNA for the CDR3: TGTGCCAGCAGCCCCCGCGGTGGGCGGGGTTCTAACTATGGCTACACCTTC. Its protein product is CASSPRGGRGSNYGYTF.

The chain uses TRBV11-2 and TRBJ1-4, with 7 bases fitting TRBD1. Germline V CDR1 and CDR2: SGHAT, FQNNGV. CDR3 length equals 14 residues. J lost 8 bases, V lost 5 bases, and 8 bases had no gene match. The chain's CDR3 is CASSRQGAREKLFF. In DNA form, the CDR3 reads TGTGCCAGCAGCCGACAGGGAGCGCGGGAAAAACTGTTTTTT.